A selection of T cell receptor beta chains follows, all from one sample in a study of blood T cell repertoires in COVID-19. The assay was immunoSEQ multiplex PCR, and TCRdb's table has in-frame clones only and misses some. The table lists some 230,000 clones, roughly 86% of them singletons, with 9.5% to 13% in the top ten. The sequencing sample was made of peripheral blood. The source is a woman in her 50s with COVID-19, enrolled during active disease. Each CDR3 is given without its conserved first and last residue.

>TRBV14
ASSQDLGQPNTEAF
>TRBV10-1
ASSELGQKETQY
>TRBV7-3
ASSPRAGELF
>TRBV5-1
ASSHNDYDGNTEAF
>TRBV30
AWSLRGGTGNTIY
>TRBV6-1
ASSESSYNSPLH
>TRBV10-1
ASSESTGQLTDTQY
>TRBV6-2/TRBV6-3
ASSRTGLSNQPQH
>TRBV19
ASNNRGETQY
>TRBV30
AWSVQANYGYT
>TRBV11-3
ASSFSYGDTQY
>TRBV10-3
AISEGRAHEKLF
>TRBV19
ASSIASYGYT
>TRBV3-1/TRBV3-2
ASSPQGRGTGELF
>TRBV10-3
ATGGAGGPNNEQF
>TRBV11-2
ASSFGQAIGNTIY
>TRBV5-1
ASSSRGTGYNEQF
>TRBV3-1/TRBV3-2
ASSLLLAGGGNEQF
>TRBV10-2
ASIAGGSTSTDTQY
>TRBV5-1
ASSLEGNRHSGNTIY
>TRBV5-1
ASSLGGGADTQY
>TRBV6-5
ASTNGWKQPQH
>TRBV27
ASSVPGNTEAF
>TRBV6-2/TRBV6-3
ASSYSVRTFPTNEKLF
>TRBV9
ASSPPGQGDTQY
>TRBV2
ASSGQPTGELF
>TRBV5-4
ASSPPTENYGYT
>TRBV11-2
ASSLGSYEQY
>TRBV6-5
ASREGRMNTEAF
>TRBV27
ASSLAAASTEAF
>TRBV5-1
ASRGGRAEAF
>TRBV3-1/TRBV3-2
ASSPPTAPYGYT
>TRBV4-3
ASSQDGQGAGGYT
>TRBV5-6
ASSPGGPNYGYT
>TRBV10-2
ASSKPSNEQF
>TRBV25-1
ASSEWRYPFPGELF
>TRBV7-8
ASSLDTRRSYEQY
>TRBV10-3
AISVQGATGELF
>TRBV24-1
ATSDSSGATEAF
>TRBV19
ASSIVGLATNEKLF
>TRBV30
AWNQGASAEAF
>TRBV7-2
ASSLADRAPEAF
>TRBV20-1
SAPEGAGYT
>TRBV6-5
ASSRGLAAYNEQF
>TRBV9
ASSAHSDTEAF
>TRBV9
ASNEGLRTSPTQY
>TRBV24-1
ATSDPDGRPGEAF